This T cell receptor (beta chain) was recorded in a study of T-cell reconstitution after alpha-beta-depleted transplantation in children. In its sample, this clonotype was seen many times. V lost 6 bases and J 1 base, leaving 18 bases between the germline ends. The CDR3 is 16 amino acids. The V gene's germline CDR1 is SGHTA and CDR2 FQGNSA. Preparation of the TCRbeta library used unique molecular identifiers. TCRdb passed the PCR reads through MiXCR, listing each CDR3 protein once. Of about 200,000 distinct CDR3 sequences listed, 14% to 15% are singletons. The genes are TRBV7-2 and TRBJ1-1; D remains unclear. The source of this sequence is a human donor who donated a stem cell graft to a child with acute lymphoblastic leukemia. The source was PBMCs from the stem cell graft donor, collected from the stem cell graft. The CDR3 coding sequence is TGTGCCAGCAGACGGGATTGGGCGCGGGGGAACACTGAAGCTTTCTTT. Translated, it gives CASRRDWARGNTEAFF.